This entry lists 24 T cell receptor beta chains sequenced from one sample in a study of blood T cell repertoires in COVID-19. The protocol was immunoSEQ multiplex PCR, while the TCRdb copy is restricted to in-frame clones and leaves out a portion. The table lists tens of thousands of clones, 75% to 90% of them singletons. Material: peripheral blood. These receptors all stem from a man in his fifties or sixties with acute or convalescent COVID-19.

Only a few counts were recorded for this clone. The CDR3 DNA follows: TGTGCCAGCAGTTACACCGGGGGTACTTCACCCCTCCACTTT. It codes for CASSYTGGTSPLHF. The V gene is TRBV6-5, the J gene TRBJ1-6; possibly TRBD1 for D (5 bases). Per the germline V gene, CDR1 is MNHEY and CDR2 is SVGAGI. V was pared by 2 bases and J by 9 bases, with 11 bases between. CDR3 size: 14 residues.

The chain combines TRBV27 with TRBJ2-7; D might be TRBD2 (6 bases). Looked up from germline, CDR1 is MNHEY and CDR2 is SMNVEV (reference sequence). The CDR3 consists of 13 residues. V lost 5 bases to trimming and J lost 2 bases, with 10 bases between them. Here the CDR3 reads CASSRGSPYEQYF. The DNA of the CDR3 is TGTGCCAGCAGTCGGGGGTCCCCCTACGAGCAGTACTTC.

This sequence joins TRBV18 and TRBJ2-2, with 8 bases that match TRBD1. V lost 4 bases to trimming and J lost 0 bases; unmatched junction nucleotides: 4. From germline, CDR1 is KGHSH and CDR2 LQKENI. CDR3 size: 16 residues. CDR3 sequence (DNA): TGTGCCAGCTCACTTAAGGGACAGGCGAACACCGGGGAGCTGTTTTTT. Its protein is CASSLKGQANTGELFF.

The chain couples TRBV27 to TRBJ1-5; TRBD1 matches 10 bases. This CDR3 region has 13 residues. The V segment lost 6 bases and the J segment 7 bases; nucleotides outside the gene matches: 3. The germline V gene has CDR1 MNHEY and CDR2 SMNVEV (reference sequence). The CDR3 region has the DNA TGTGCCAGCAGCGGGACAGGGGTGCAGCCCCAGCATTTT. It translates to CASSGTGVQPQHF.

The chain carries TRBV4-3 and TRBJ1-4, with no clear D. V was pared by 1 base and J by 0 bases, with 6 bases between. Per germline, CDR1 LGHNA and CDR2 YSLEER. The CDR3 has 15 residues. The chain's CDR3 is CASSQVYSTNEKLFF. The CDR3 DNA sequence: TGCGCCAGCAGCCAAGTTTATTCAACTAATGAAAAACTGTTTTTT.

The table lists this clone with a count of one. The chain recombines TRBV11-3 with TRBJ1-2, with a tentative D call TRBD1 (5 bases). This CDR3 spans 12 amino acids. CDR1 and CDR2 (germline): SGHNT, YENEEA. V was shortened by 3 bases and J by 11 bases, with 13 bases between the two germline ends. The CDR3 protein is CASSFGGVEYTF. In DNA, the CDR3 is TGTGCCAGCAGCTTCGGGGGAGTAGAGTACACCTTC.

The CDR3 bases are TGTGCCAGCAGTATCGACAGGGGGACAGATACGCAGTATTTT. Its protein is CASSIDRGTDTQYF. The rearrangement uses TRBV28 and TRBJ2-3; 9 positions agree with TRBD1. The V gene's germline CDR1 is MDHEN and CDR2 SYDVKM. The CDR3 runs to 14 residues. The V segment lost 5 bases and the J segment 3 bases; nucleotides outside the gene matches: 3.

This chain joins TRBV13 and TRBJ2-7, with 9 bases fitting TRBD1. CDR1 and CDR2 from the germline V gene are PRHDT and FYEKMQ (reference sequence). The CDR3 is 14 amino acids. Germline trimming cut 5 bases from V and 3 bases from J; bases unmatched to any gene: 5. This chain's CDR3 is CASSPPGQGYEQYF. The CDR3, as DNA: TGTGCCAGCAGCCCACCGGGACAGGGCTACGAGCAGTACTTC.

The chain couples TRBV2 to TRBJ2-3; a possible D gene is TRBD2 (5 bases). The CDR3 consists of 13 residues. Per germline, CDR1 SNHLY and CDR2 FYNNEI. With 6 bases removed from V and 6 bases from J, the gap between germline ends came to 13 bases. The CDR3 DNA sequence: TGTGCCAGCAGGTACATACTAGGGGATACGCAGTATTTT. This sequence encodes CASRYILGDTQYF.

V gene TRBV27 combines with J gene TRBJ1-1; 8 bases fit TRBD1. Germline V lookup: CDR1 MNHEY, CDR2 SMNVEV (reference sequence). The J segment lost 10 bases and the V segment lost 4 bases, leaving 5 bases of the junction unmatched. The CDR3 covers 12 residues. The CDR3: CASSSWTGPAFF. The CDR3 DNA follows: TGTGCCAGCAGTTCATGGACAGGGCCAGCTTTCTTT.

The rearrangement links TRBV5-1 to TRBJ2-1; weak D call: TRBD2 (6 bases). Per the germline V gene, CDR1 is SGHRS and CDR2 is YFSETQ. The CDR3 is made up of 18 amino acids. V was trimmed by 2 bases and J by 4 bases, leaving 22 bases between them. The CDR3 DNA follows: TGCGCCAGCAGCTTTCGAACCGGGAGTAATAAAAGATACAATGAGCAGTTCTTC. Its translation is CASSFRTGSNKRYNEQFF.

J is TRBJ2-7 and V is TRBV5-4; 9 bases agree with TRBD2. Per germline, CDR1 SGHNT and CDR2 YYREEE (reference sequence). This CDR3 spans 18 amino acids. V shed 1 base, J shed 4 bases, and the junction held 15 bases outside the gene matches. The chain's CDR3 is CASSLYGSIAGGRYEQYF. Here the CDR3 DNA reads TGTGCCAGCAGCTTGTATGGGAGTATTGCGGGAGGGCGGTACGAGCAGTACTTC. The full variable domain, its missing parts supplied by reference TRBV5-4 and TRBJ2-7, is ETGVTQSPTHLIKTRGQQVTLRCSSQSGHNTVSWYQQALGQGPQFIFQYYREEENGRGNFPPRFSGLQFPNYSSELNVNALELDDSALYLCASSLYGSIAGGRYEQYFGPGTRLTVT.

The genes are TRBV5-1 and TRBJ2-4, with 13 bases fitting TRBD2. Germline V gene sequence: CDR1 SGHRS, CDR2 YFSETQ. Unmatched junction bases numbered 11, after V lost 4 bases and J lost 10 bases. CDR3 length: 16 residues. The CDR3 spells CASSRGLAGRGEIQYF. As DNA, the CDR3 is TGCGCCAGCAGCCGGGGACTAGCGGGACGGGGGGAGATTCAGTACTTC.

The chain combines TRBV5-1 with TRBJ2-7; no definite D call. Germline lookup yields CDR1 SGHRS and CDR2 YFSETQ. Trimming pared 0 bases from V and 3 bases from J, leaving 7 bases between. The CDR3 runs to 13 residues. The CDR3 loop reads CASSLATDYEQYF. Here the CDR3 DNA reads TGCGCCAGCAGCTTGGCCACAGACTACGAGCAGTACTTC.

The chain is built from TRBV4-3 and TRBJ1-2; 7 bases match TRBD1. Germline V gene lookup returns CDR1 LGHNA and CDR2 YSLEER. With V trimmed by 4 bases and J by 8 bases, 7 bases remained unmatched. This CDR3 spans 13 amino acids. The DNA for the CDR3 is TGCGCCAGCAGCCTGACAGGGTCTGAGGGCTACACCTTC. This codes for CASSLTGSEGYTF.

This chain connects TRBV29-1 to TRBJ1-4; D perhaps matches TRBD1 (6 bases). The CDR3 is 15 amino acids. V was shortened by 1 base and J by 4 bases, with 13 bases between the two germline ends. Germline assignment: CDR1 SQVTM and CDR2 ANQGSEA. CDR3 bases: TGCAGCGTTGAAGTAGCCGACAGGCTTAATGAAAAACTGTTTTTT. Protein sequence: CSVEVADRLNEKLFF. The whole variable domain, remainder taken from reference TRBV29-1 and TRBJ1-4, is SAVISQKPSRDICQRGTSLTIQCQVDSQVTMMFWYRQQPGQSLTLIATANQGSEATYESGFVIDKFPISRPNLTFSTLTVSNMSPEDSSIYLCSVEVADRLNEKLFFGSGTQLSVL.

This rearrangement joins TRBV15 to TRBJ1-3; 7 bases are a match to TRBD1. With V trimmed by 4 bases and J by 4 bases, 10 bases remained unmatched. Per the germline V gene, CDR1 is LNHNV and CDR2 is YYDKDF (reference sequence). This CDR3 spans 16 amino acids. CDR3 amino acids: CATSTTTGAGGNTIYF. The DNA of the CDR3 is TGTGCCACCAGCACCACTACAGGGGCAGGGGGAAACACCATATATTTT.

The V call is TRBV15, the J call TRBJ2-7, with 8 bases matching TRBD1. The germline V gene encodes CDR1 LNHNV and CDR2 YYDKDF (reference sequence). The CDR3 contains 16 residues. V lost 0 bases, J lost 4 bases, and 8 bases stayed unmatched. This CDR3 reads CATSRDIGQGDYEQYF. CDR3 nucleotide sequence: TGTGCCACCAGCAGAGATATTGGACAGGGCGATTACGAGCAGTACTTC.

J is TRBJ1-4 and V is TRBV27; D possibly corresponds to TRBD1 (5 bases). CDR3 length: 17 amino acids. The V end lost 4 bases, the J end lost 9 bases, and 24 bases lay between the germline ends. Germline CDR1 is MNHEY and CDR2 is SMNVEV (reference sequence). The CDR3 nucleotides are TGTGCCAGCAGTTCCCCGCATTCAGGGTTCGGAGAGCAAAAACTGTTTTTT. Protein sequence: CASSSPHSGFGEQKLFF.

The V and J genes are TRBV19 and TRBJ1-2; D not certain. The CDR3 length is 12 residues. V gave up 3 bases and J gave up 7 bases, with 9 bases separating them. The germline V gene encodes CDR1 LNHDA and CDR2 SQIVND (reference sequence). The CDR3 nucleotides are TGTGCCAGTAGTATTTCGGGTATTGGCTACACCTTC. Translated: CASSISGIGYTF.

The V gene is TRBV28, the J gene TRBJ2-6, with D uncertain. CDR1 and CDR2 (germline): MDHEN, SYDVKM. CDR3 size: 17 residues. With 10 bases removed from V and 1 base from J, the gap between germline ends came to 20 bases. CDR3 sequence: CATVGLDTPSGANVLTF. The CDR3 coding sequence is TGTGCCACCGTCGGCCTCGACACCCCATCTGGGGCCAACGTCCTGACTTTC.

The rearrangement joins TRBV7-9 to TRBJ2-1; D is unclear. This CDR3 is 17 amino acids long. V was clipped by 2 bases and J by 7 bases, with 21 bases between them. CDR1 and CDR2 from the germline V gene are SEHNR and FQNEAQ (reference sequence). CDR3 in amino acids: CASSLNLAAKRRNEQFF. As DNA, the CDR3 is TGTGCCAGCAGCTTAAATCTTGCGGCTAAGAGGCGGAATGAGCAGTTCTTC.

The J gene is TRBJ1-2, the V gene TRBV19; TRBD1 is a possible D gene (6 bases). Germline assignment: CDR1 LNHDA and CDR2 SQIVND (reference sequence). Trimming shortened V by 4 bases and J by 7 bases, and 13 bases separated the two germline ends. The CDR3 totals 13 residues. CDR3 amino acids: CASSTQGIGGYTF. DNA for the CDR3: TGTGCCAGTAGTACACAGGGTATAGGTGGCTACACCTTC.

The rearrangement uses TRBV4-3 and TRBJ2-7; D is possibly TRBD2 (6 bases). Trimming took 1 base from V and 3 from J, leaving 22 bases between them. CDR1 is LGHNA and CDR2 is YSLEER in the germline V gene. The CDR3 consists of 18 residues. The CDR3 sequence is CASSQGARIGVGGYEQYF. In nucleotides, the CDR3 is TGCGCCAGCAGCCAAGGGGCCCGAATCGGGGTCGGGGGCTACGAGCAGTACTTC.